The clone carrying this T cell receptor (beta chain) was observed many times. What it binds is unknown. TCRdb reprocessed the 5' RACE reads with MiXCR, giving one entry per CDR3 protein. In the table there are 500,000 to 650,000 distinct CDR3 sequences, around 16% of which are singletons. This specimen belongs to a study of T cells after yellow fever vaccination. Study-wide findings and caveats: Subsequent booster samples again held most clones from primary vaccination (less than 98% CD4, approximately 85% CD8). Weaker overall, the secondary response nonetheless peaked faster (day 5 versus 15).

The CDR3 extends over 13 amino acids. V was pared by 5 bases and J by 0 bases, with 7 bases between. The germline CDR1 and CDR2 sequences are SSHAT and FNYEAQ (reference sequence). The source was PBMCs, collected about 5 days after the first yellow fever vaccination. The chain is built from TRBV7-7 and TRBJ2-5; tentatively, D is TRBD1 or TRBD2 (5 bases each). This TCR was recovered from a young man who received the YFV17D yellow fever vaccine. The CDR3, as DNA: TGTGCCAGCAGCCCGGGACACCAAGAGACCCAGTACTTC. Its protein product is CASSPGHQETQYF.